These T cell receptor beta chains were read from a single sample in a study of T cell responses to AZD1222 COVID-19 vaccine. The protocol was immunoSEQ multiplex PCR, while the TCRdb copy is restricted to in-frame clones and leaves out a portion. The sample gives over 100,000 clones, roughly 90% of which show up once; about 1.1% is in the top ten. The starting material was peripheral blood, obtained 28 days after the second AZD1222 dose. The receptors were sampled from an adult who received the AZD1222 COVID-19 vaccine. The CDR3 runs from the conserved cysteine through the conserved F or W. The D gene is left open where the match is weak. Size values are once, few and many counts, or a class for expanded clones, and some rows have none.

>NA|NA|TRBV24-1|TRBJ1-2
CATSDPQAGQGTYGYTF
TGTGCCACCAGTGATCCCCAAGCGGGACAAGGAACCTATGGCTACACCTTC
>TRBD1|NA|TRBV30|TRBJ1-1
CAWETGIEAFF
TGTGCCTGGGAGACAGGGATTGAAGCTTTCTTT
>TRBD1|NA|TRBV27|TRBJ1-1
CASSEHITGGTEAFF
TGTGCCAGCAGTGAACATATAACAGGGGGAACTGAAGCTTTCTTT
>NA|NA|TRBV3-1/TRBV3-2|TRBJ1-1
CASSLLQGNTEAFF
TGTGCCAGCAGCCTCTTACAGGGAAACACTGAAGCTTTCTTT
>TRBD2|NA|TRBV30|TRBJ2-7
CAWGGTSRAEQYF
TGTGCCTGGGGTGGGACTAGCCGCGCCGAGCAGTACTTC
>NA|NA|TRBV27|TRBJ1-1
CASSQPGGNTEAFF
TGTGCCAGCTCTCAACCGGGGGGGAACACTGAAGCTTTCTTT
>NA|NA|TRBV6-5|TRBJ1-6
CASIGGSSYNSPLHF
TGTGCCAGCATCGGGGGGAGCTCCTATAATTCACCCCTCCACTTT
>NA|NA|TRBV5-5|TRBJ1-1
CASSPGHTNTEAFF
TGTGCCAGCAGCCCGGGACATACGAACACTGAAGCTTTCTTT
>TRBD2|NA|TRBV25-1|TRBJ2-1
CASGTSGRAQENEQFF
TGTGCCAGCGGGACTAGCGGGAGGGCCCAAGAAAATGAGCAGTTCTTC
>NA|NA|TRBV5-1|TRBJ2-2
CASSELGSTGELFF
TGCGCCAGCAGCGAATTGGGGAGCACCGGGGAGCTGTTTTTT
>TRBD1|NA|TRBV28|TRBJ1-6
CASSFPGQEYGSPLHF
TGTGCCAGCAGTTTTCCGGGACAGGAATACGGTTCACCCCTCCACTTT
>NA|NA|TRBV19|TRBJ1-5
CASQRTGYSNQPQHF
TGTGCCAGCCAACGGACGGGGTATAGCAATCAGCCCCAGCATTTT
>NA|once|TRBV11-2|TRBJ2-7
CASSLIGDPREYF
TGTGCCAGCAGCCTTATAGGGGACCCGAGGGAGTACTTC
>NA|NA|TRBV7-3|TRBJ1-4
CASSPTFFATNEKLFF
TGTGCCAGCAGCCCGACTTTTTTTGCAACTAATGAAAAACTGTTTTTT
>NA|once|TRBV3-1/TRBV3-2|TRBJ2-3
CASSRPPDTQYF
TGTGCCAGCAGCCGCCCCCCAGATACGCAGTATTTT
>NA|NA|TRBV27|TRBJ2-3
CASSLLRSPALETDTQYF
TGTGCCAGCAGTTTATTACGTTCTCCAGCGTTGGAAACAGATACGCAGTATTTT
>TRBD1|NA|TRBV10-3|TRBJ1-2
CAINNFDRGRRIYGYTF
TGTGCCATCAACAATTTCGACAGGGGGCGGCGGATATATGGCTACACCTTC
>NA|NA|TRBV29-1|TRBJ2-7
CSVGGNSYEQYF
TGCAGCGTTGGTGGGAACTCCTACGAGCAGTACTTC